This T cell receptor (beta chain) was captured by sequencing in a study of T cells expressing NK-cell markers. The length of the CDR3 is 13 residues. Libraries used 5'RACE template switching adding universal primer site and UMIs. TCRdb processed the 5' RACE reads again and assigns one entry to each CDR3 protein, with no DNA. This sample's table has some 410,000 distinct CDR3 sequences. The chain carries TRBV12-3 or TRBV12-4 and TRBJ2-7; TCRdb designates TRBD2, a call that cannot be tested without DNA. The sequencing input was blood T cells: a sorted CD56 or NKG2C T cell subset, CD4+ or CD8+ T cells, or bulk PBMC T cells (not recorded which). The source of this sequence is a woman between 18 and 70 years old in good health. The CDR3 reads CASSWGRPSEQYF.